This entry describes one T cell receptor (beta chain). The antigen is undetermined. The entry originates in a study of blood T cells in healthy people across ages. This CDR3 contains 14 residues. V gave up 0 bases and J gave up 3 bases; unmatched junction bases: 4. The germline CDR1 and CDR2 sequences are DFQATT and SNEGSKA (reference sequence). Next came a second PCR, run for about 7 to 12 cycles, which used a sample-barcoded 5' primer along with a J-beta primer mix. In TCRdb, the 5' RACE reads were re-called with MiXCR into one record per CDR3 protein. The data contain nearly 1 million distinct CDR3 sequences, roughly 51% of them seen just once; the ten biggest clones take up about 21%. All donors came from Russia, were Caucasian and healthy, and spanned ages about 6 to 95. General study results and limits: There was no known CMV status for donors, so expanded clonotype changes were possibly confounded. Naive CD4+ cell counts and diversity both ran higher in long-lived than in aged donors. Older age went with lower TCR beta diversity per million T cells, in a roughly linear way.

The receptor was derived from a woman aged 60-75 years in good health. What was sequenced was blood. This chain connects TRBV20-1 to TRBJ2-5, with TRBD2 identical over 7 bases. CDR3 bases: TGCAGTGCTAGAGATAGGGGAGGGGAAGAGACCCAGTACTTC. Translated, it gives CSARDRGGEETQYF.